The present entry profiles one T cell receptor beta chain with its context. This specimen belongs to a study of cytomegalovirus exposure and HLA in healthy donors. Sequenced by immunoSEQ multiplex PCR; TCRdb stores in-frame clones only, minus some. The sample lists a few hundred thousand clones; 90% were seen once. The donors were in the roughly 130-subject validation cohort, distinct from the roughly 600-subject first cohort. Germline V gives CDR1 MNHNY, CDR2 SVGAGI (reference sequence). V lost 2 bases and J lost 2, with 13 bases in between. The CDR3 totals 16 residues. The chain links TRBV6-6 to TRBJ1-5, with TRBD1 as a possible D gene (5 bases). The receptor comes from a young woman in good health and CMV-seronegative. The sequencing input was PBMCs. In DNA, the CDR3 is TGTGCCAGCAGTTACGGCCTTCAGGGTGGCAATCAGCCCCAGCATTTT. Translation gives CASSYGLQGGNQPQHF.